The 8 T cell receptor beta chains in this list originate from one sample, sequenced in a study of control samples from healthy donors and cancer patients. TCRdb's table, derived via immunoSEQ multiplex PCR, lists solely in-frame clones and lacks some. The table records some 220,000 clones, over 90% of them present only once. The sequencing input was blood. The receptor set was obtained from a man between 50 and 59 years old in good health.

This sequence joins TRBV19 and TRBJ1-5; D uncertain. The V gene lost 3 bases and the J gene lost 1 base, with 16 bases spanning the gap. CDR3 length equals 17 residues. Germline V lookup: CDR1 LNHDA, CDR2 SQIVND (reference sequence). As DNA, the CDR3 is TGTGCCAGTAGTATGTCCGGGCACGGCAGGAGCAATCAGCCCCAGCATTTT. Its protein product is CASSMSGHGRSNQPQHF.

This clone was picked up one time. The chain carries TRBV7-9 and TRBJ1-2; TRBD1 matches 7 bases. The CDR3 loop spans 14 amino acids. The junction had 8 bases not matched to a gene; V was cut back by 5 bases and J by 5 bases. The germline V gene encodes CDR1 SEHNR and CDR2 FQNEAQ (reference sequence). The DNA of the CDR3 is TGTGCCAGCAGCCATGGGACAGAAAGTTATGGCTACACCTTC. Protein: CASSHGTESYGYTF.

The CDR3 spells CASSQAGASPLHF. The CDR3 DNA reads as TGTGCCAGCAGCCAAGCCGGGGCATCACCCCTCCACTTT. V is TRBV3-1 (or the pseudogene TRBV3-2) and J is TRBJ1-6; a weak D match, TRBD1 (5 bases). V was pared by 1 base and J by 10 bases, with 8 bases between. Germline CDR1 LGHDT, CDR2 YNNKEL (reference sequence). This CDR3 is built from 13 residues.

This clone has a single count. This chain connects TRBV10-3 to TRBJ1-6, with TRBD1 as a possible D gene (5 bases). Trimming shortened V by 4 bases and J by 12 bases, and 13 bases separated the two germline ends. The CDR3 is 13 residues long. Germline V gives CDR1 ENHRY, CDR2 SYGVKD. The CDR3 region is CAISGTDKGPLHF. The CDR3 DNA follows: TGTGCCATCAGTGGAACGGACAAAGGACCCCTCCACTTT.

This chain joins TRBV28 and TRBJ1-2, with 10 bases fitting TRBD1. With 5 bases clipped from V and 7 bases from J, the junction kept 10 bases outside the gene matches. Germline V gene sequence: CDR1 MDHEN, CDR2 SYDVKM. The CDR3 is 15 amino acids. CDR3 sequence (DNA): TGTGCCAGCAGTACCGCCGGGACAGGGGATCCTGGCTACACCTTC. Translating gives CASSTAGTGDPGYTF.

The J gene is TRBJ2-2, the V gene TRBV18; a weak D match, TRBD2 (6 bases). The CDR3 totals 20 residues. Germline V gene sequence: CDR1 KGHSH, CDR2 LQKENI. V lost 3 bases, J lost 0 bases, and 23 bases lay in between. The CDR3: CASSPDLGTQQGSNTGELFF. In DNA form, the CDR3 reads TGTGCCAGCTCACCCGACCTCGGGACTCAACAAGGTTCGAACACCGGGGAGCTGTTTTTT.

Here the CDR3 reads CASSVIPREGEQFF. CDR3 in DNA: TGTGCCAGCAGCGTAATTCCCAGGGAGGGTGAGCAGTTCTTC. The V and J genes are TRBV9 and TRBJ2-1; 7 nucleotides align to TRBD2. The V gene's germline CDR1 is SGDLS and CDR2 YYNGEE. V lost 1 base to trimming and J lost 9 bases; unmatched junction nucleotides: 7. The CDR3 consists of 14 residues.

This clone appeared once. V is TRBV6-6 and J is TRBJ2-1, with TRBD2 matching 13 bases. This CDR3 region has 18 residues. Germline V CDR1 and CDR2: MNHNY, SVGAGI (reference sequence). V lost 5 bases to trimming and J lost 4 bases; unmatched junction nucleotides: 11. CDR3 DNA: TGTGCCAGCAGTCAACATACCCCGGGACTAGCGGGGTACAATGAGCAGTTCTTC. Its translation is CASSQHTPGLAGYNEQFF.